The clone carrying this TCR beta chain was seen more than once but under ten times. Its antigen is not known. The data stem from a study of T cell repertoires in cytomegalovirus infection. For the study at large: Public TCR beta signatures marked donors with CMV infection and the matching HLA.

One entry per CDR3 protein, called by TCRdb with MiXCR from the reads. Of about 400,000 distinct CDR3 sequences in the sample, roughly 34% were seen once. This CDR3 has 17 amino acids. The trim removed 0 bases at V and 1 base at J, leaving 1 base unmatched. CDR1 and CDR2 from the germline V gene are SGHAT and FQNNGV. The sample consisted of cultured PBMCs, taken from culture after CMV antigen stimulation. The origin of this receptor is a human donor in good health (CMV status not recorded). Some clones in this sample may be carry-over from other donors' samples. V and J are TRBV11-2 and TRBJ2-5; 14 nucleotides agree with TRBD2. This chain's CDR3 is CASSLEGTSGSQETQYF. The DNA for the CDR3 is TGTGCCAGCAGCTTAGAGGGGACTAGCGGGAGCCAAGAGACCCAGTACTTC.